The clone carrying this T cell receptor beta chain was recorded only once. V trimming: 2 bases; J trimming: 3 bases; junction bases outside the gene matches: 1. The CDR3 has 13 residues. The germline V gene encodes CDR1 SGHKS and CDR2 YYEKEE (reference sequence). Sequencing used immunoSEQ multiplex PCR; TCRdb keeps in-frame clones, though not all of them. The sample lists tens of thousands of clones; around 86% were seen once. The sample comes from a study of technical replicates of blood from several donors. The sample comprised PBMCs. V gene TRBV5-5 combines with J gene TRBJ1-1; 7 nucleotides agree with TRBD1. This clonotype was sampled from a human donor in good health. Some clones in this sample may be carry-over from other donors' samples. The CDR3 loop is CASSFTGDTEAFF. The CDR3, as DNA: TGTGCCAGCAGCTTTACAGGGGACACTGAAGCTTTCTTT.